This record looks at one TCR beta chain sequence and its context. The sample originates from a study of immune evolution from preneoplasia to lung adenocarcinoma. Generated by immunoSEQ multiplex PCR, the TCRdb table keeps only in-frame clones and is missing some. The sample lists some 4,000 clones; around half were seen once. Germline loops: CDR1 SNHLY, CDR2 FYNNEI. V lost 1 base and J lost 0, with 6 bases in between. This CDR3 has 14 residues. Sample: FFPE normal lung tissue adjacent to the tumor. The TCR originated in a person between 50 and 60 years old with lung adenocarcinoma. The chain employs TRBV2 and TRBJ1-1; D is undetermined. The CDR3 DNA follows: TGTGCCAGCAGTGAAGGGAGAATGAACACTGAAGCTTTCTTT. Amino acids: CASSEGRMNTEAFF.